A selection of T cell receptor beta chains follows, all from one sample in a study of blood T cell repertoires in COVID-19. Profiled with immunoSEQ multiplex PCR; TCRdb holds only in-frame clones, not every one. The repertoire holds some 45,000 clones, with 87% as singletons. The specimen was peripheral blood. The source is a man aged 55 to 70 with active COVID-19. Both conserved end residues are part of each CDR3. Each record gives: J gene, V gene, D gene, clone size, CDR3 DNA, CDR3 protein. A D gene is named only where the DNA matches it firmly. Some rows have no size entry. The others give once, few or many, or a class for an expanded clone.

>TRBJ2-7|TRBV6-6|NA|NA
TGTGCCAGCGGGACTCTGTACGAGCAGTACTTC
CASGTLYEQYF
>TRBJ2-3|TRBV7-8|NA|NA
TGTGCCAGCAGCCTACAAGGGGCCAGCGGGGATACGCAGTATTTT
CASSLQGASGDTQYF
>TRBJ2-1|TRBV4-2|NA|NA
TGTGCCAGCAGCCAAGATGGCGGGGCTAGGGTGCAGTTCTTC
CASSQDGGARVQFF
>TRBJ1-6|TRBV30|NA|NA
TGTGCCTGGAGTAAGGGACAAGAAAATTCACCCCTCCACTTT
CAWSKGQENSPLHF
>TRBJ2-3|TRBV5-1|NA|NA
TGCGCCAGCAGCTTGGTTGGGGGCGCGGGTAGCACAGATACGCAGTATTTT
CASSLVGGAGSTDTQYF
>TRBJ2-7|TRBV15|TRBD2|NA
TGTGCCACCAGGATGGGTCGAAGCGGGGCTAACTCCTACGAGCAGTACTTC
CATRMGRSGANSYEQYF
>TRBJ2-1|TRBV18|TRBD2|NA
TGTGCCAGCTCACCGGGTCAGACAGCGGGGAATGAGCAGTTCTTC
CASSPGQTAGNEQFF
>TRBJ2-3|TRBV6-4|TRBD1|NA
TGTGCCAGCAGTCCAGGACAGGTCCTTACCACAGATACGCAGTATTTT
CASSPGQVLTTDTQYF
>TRBJ1-5|TRBV2|NA|NA
TGTGCCAGCAGTGCGTCAGGCCCGGATCAGCCCCAGCATTTT
CASSASGPDQPQHF
>TRBJ1-4|TRBV19|NA|NA
TGTGCCAGTAGTATAGGACTGGATGAAAAACTGTTTTTT
CASSIGLDEKLFF
>TRBJ2-1|TRBV4-1|NA|NA
TGCGCCAGCAGCCAAGATCCCGGGAACAATGAGCAGTTCTTC
CASSQDPGNNEQFF
>TRBJ2-3|TRBV5-6|TRBD2|NA
TGTGCCAGCAGCCTAGCGGGATCCAGCACAGATACGCAGTATTTT
CASSLAGSSTDTQYF
>TRBJ1-6|TRBV28|TRBD1|NA
TGTGCCAGCAGGTGGGACAGGCTTAATTCACCCCTCCACTTT
CASRWDRLNSPLHF
>TRBJ2-7|TRBV4-2|NA|NA
TGTGCCAGCAGCCGCTGGGCGGGGCTTTACGAGCAGTACTTC
CASSRWAGLYEQYF
>TRBJ2-5|TRBV4-1|TRBD2|NA
TGCGCCAGCAGCCATCTGCCCGGCGGGCTAGCGGGGGGGCGGGAGACCCAGTACTTC
CASSHLPGGLAGGRETQYF
>TRBJ2-6|TRBV27|TRBD2|NA
TGTGCCAGCAGTTTACAGCGGGAGAGCAACGTCCTGACTTTC
CASSLQRESNVLTF
>TRBJ2-3|TRBV28|NA|NA
TGTGCCAGCAGTTACTCGTCGCGGGCAAGCACAGATACGCAGTATTTT
CASSYSSRASTDTQYF
>TRBJ2-1|TRBV6-6|TRBD1|NA
TGTGCCAGCAGCCCCCTAGGACAGGGGAATGAGCAGTTCTTC
CASSPLGQGNEQFF
>TRBJ2-7|TRBV5-1|TRBD2|NA
TGCGCCAGCAGCCCGGACCCCGGACTAGCGGCCGAGCAGTACTTC
CASSPDPGLAAEQYF
>TRBJ1-5|TRBV5-6|NA|NA
TGTGCCAGCAGCTTGGGGGGCGGCCAGCCCCAGCATTTT
CASSLGGGQPQHF
>TRBJ1-1|TRBV7-9|NA|NA
TGTGCCAGCAGCGGAACAGGGTACGCTGAAGCTTTCTTT
CASSGTGYAEAFF
>TRBJ2-2|TRBV30|NA|NA
TGTGCCTGGAGTGTGAACCCAGGGGCGGTCACCGGGGAGCTGTTTTTT
CAWSVNPGAVTGELFF
>TRBJ1-4|TRBV2|TRBD1|few
TGTGCCAGCGGACAGGGGATCGCTAATGAAAAACTGTTTTTT
CASGQGIANEKLFF
>TRBJ2-1|TRBV9|TRBD2|NA
TGTGCCAGCAGCGCAAGCGGGGTGGCAGCGAAGAGCAACAATGAGCAGTTCTTC
CASSASGVAAKSNNEQFF
>TRBJ2-3|TRBV6-6|NA|NA
TGTGCCAGCAGTTACGCGGCACAGGGTGCCATTGATACGCAGTATTTT
CASSYAAQGAIDTQYF
>TRBJ2-3|TRBV20-1|TRBD2|NA
TGCAGTGCTAGTTCCGGGTGGACTAGCGGGAGTGTAGATACGCAGTATTTT
CSASSGWTSGSVDTQYF
>TRBJ2-7|TRBV11-2|NA|NA
TGTGCCAGCAGCTTCTCGTTACAGAATCCCTACGAGCAGTACTTC
CASSFSLQNPYEQYF
>TRBJ2-1|TRBV5-1|TRBD2|NA
TGCGCCAGCAGCGAGGGACTAGCGGGGAATGAGCAGTTCTTC
CASSEGLAGNEQFF
>TRBJ2-1|TRBV24-1|TRBD2|NA
TGTGCCACCAGTTTAGCGGGGGGGCCTTCCTACAATGAGCAGTTCTTC
CATSLAGGPSYNEQFF
>TRBJ1-5|TRBV19|TRBD1|NA
TGTGCCAGTAGCCCCATCGACAGGGGGGACAATCAGCCCCAGCATTTT
CASSPIDRGDNQPQHF
>TRBJ2-3|TRBV28|TRBD2|NA
TGTGCCAGCAGGCGGACAGGGAGGCTAGCGGGAGGGCGAATAGATACGCAGTATTTT
CASRRTGRLAGGRIDTQYF
>TRBJ2-1|TRBV3-1/TRBV3-2|TRBD2|once
TGTGCCAGCAGCCAAGATCCGGGACTAGCGGGGATTGAGCAGTTCTTC
CASSQDPGLAGIEQFF
>TRBJ2-3|TRBV5-1|TRBD2|NA
TGCGCCAGCATGGGTAGCGGGAGGGCCGCAGATACGCAGTATTTT
CASMGSGRAADTQYF
>TRBJ1-2|TRBV28|NA|NA
TGTGCCAGCAGCCAGACACAAAACTATGGCTACACCTTC
CASSQTQNYGYTF
>TRBJ2-1|TRBV11-3|TRBD2|once
TGTGCCAGCAGCTTAGATGGGAGGGATGAGCAGTTCTTC
CASSLDGRDEQFF
>TRBJ2-7|TRBV6-6|TRBD1|NA
TGTGCCAGCAGCTCGACAGGGAGCTCCTACGAGCAGTACTTC
CASSSTGSSYEQYF
>TRBJ2-7|TRBV4-3|NA|NA
TGCGCCAGCAGCCAAACGGACACCTACGAGCAGTACTTC
CASSQTDTYEQYF
>TRBJ2-7|TRBV11-2|NA|few
TGTGCCAGCAGCTTAGTTGGTGGGAGGAGCTCCTACGAGCAGTACTTC
CASSLVGGRSSYEQYF
>TRBJ1-1|TRBV3-1/TRBV3-2|NA|NA
TGTGCCAGCAGCCAATATGAGGGGAACACTGAAGCTTTCTTT
CASSQYEGNTEAFF
>TRBJ1-1|TRBV28|TRBD1|NA
TGTGCCAGCAGTCCAGGACAGGCGGGGAACACTGAAGCTTTCTTT
CASSPGQAGNTEAFF
>TRBJ2-3|TRBV20-1|NA|NA
TGCAGTGCTAGTATTGGGCGGGGAACAGATACGCAGTATTTT
CSASIGRGTDTQYF